This TCR beta chain was recorded in a study of cytotoxic CD8 clonotypes in ibrutinib-treated CLL. In the study overall: Of the patients, 11 were relapsed/refractory, 15 treatment-naive and fewer than 18 IGHV unmutated. Study observations and caveats: Clonality showed a rise at ibrutinib response that reversed toward baseline at progression. Sustained-remission and progressing patients' sampling times differed.

The sample holds one count of this clone. What it binds is not known. Data came from immunoSEQ multiplex PCR; TCRdb stores just in-frame clones and leaves some out. The sample records roughly 180,000 clones, around three quarters being singletons. The sequence derives from a human donor with chronic lymphocytic leukemia. The sample in question was PBMCs, obtained after 24 months of ibrutinib treatment.

The CDR3 DNA sequence: TGTGCCATCAGTGCTAGCGGAAAACAAGAGACCCAGTACTTC. It is translated as CAISASGKQETQYF. The genes are TRBV10-3 and TRBJ2-5; 7 bases align to TRBD2. The germline gives CDR1 ENHRY, CDR2 SYGVKD. Trimming at V came to 4 bases and at J to 2 bases, leaving 4 bases not matched to a gene. There are 14 residues in the CDR3.